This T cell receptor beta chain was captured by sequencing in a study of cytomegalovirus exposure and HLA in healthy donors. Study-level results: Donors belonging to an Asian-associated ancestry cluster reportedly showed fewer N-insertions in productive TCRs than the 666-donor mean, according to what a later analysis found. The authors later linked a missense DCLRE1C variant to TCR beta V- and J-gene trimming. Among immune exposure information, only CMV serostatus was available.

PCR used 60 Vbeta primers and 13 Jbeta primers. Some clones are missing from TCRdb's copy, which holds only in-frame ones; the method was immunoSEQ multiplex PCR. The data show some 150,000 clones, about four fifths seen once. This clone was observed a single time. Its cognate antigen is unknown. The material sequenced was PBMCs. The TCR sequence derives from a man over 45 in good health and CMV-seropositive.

The CDR3 nucleotides read TGCGCCAGCAGCCAAGATCTAACCGGGATCTCCTACAATGAGCAGTTCTTC. Its translation: CASSQDLTGISYNEQFF. The chain joins TRBV4-1 to TRBJ2-1, with D possibly being TRBD2 (5 bases). Trimming stripped 0 bases from V and 0 bases from J, with 12 bases between. This CDR3 contains 17 residues. Germline CDR1 is MGHRA and CDR2 is YSYEKL.